This is a list of T cell receptor beta chains from one sample in a study of blood T cell repertoires in COVID-19. Sequencing was performed with immunoSEQ multiplex PCR; in TCRdb, only in-frame clones are kept and a portion is missing. This sample yields nearly 200,000 clones, of which approximately 83% are seen a single time; 7.5% belongs to the top ten. Sequencing input: PBMCs or T cells enriched from blood (not recorded which). All receptors come from a man aged 40-49 years who had recovered from COVID-19. Each CDR3 is given with its conserved first and last residue. Fields, in order: D gene, V gene, clone size, J gene, CDR3 DNA, CDR3 protein. D genes are given only for firm matches. Clone size, where shown, is once, few, many, or a class for clones that have expanded.

>-|TRBV7-9|-|TRBJ1-2
TGTGCCAGCAGCCTGGACAGCTATGGCTACACCTTC
CASSLDSYGYTF
>-|TRBV5-1|-|TRBJ1-1
TGCGCCAGCAGCTTGTCGGGGGAGATGGTAGCTTTCTTT
CASSLSGEMVAFF
>TRBD2|TRBV30|-|TRBJ2-3
TGTGCCTGGAGTATGACGAGCGGGGGGGCCAGAGATACGCAGTATTTT
CAWSMTSGGARDTQYF
>-|TRBV3-1/TRBV3-2|-|TRBJ1-1
TGTGCCAGCAGCCACAGGGGGAACACTGAAGCTTTCTTT
CASSHRGNTEAFF
>-|TRBV9|-|TRBJ1-4
TGTGCCAGCAGCGCGACAGCTATAAATGAAAAACTGTTTTTT
CASSATAINEKLFF
>TRBD2|TRBV25-1|-|TRBJ2-1
TGTGCCAGCAGTCTGACTAGCGGGAGACACAATGAGCAGTTCTTC
CASSLTSGRHNEQFF
>-|TRBV5-4|-|TRBJ1-2
TGTGCCAGCAGTTCCCCAGGGAATGGTGGCTACACCTTC
CASSSPGNGGYTF
>-|TRBV11-1|-|TRBJ1-2
TGTGCCAGCAGCGTCGACAGTCTCTATGGCTACACCTTC
CASSVDSLYGYTF
>TRBD2|TRBV28|-|TRBJ2-3
TGTGCCAGCACCACCCTCGGGGCGCGGGGGAGCACAGATACGCAGTATTTT
CASTTLGARGSTDTQYF
>-|TRBV5-1|few|TRBJ2-5
TGCGCCAGCAGCTTGACTAGTATCCAAGAGACCCAGTACTTC
CASSLTSIQETQYF
>TRBD1|TRBV13|-|TRBJ2-2
TGTGCCAGCAGCGCAAAGGACAGGGCGAACACCGGGGAGCTGTTTTTT
CASSAKDRANTGELFF
>-|TRBV21-1|-|TRBJ1-1
TGTGCCAGCAGCAATCCGTTTAAGAGGGGGCTGAGCACTGAAGCTTTCTTT
CASSNPFKRGLSTEAFF
>-|TRBV30|-|TRBJ1-2
TGTGCCTGGAGTCAGGCAGGCTATGGCTACACCTTC
CAWSQAGYGYTF
>-|TRBV7-2|-|TRBJ1-1
TGTGCCAGCAGCCCACAGATGAACACTGAAGCTTTCTTT
CASSPQMNTEAFF
>TRBD2|TRBV4-2|once|TRBJ2-3
TGTGCCAGCAGCCAGGGATTAGCGGGGGGTGGCACAGATACGCAGTATTTT
CASSQGLAGGGTDTQYF
>-|TRBV19|-|TRBJ1-1
TGTGCCAGTAGTATAGCTGGCAGATACACTGAAGCTTTCTTT
CASSIAGRYTEAFF
>-|TRBV28|-|TRBJ2-5
TGTGCCAGCAGTTTATTTCAGGGGCTGGAGACCCAGTACTTC
CASSLFQGLETQYF
>-|TRBV19|-|TRBJ2-2
TGTGCCAGTAGTATGCAGAGGACAAAGAGCGGGGAGCTGTTTTTT
CASSMQRTKSGELFF
>-|TRBV6-5|-|TRBJ1-2
TGTGCCAGCAGGGTGGGGGCTTCCTATGGCTACACCTTC
CASRVGASYGYTF
>-|TRBV10-3|few|TRBJ1-5
TGTGCCATCAGTGGGGGGGGATATCAGCCCCAGCATTTT
CAISGGGYQPQHF
>TRBD1|TRBV5-6|-|TRBJ2-5
TGTGCCAGCAGCTGGACAGGGGAATTTGGAGAGACCCAGTACTTC
CASSWTGEFGETQYF
>-|TRBV5-4|-|TRBJ1-2
TGTGCCAGCAGCGGTCCCCAAGAGGGTTATGGCTACACCTTC
CASSGPQEGYGYTF
>TRBD1|TRBV5-1|few|TRBJ2-2
TGCGCCAGCAGCATTCAGGGACAGGGAGGTGGCACCGGGGAGCTGTTTTTT
CASSIQGQGGGTGELFF
>TRBD1|TRBV6-6|-|TRBJ1-5
TGTGCCAGCGAAACGGCAGGGGGTTATCGGCAGCCCCAGCATTTT
CASETAGGYRQPQHF
>TRBD2|TRBV5-1|-|TRBJ2-1
TGCGCCAGCAGTCATACCGGGACTAGCGTTTACAATGAGCAGTTCTTC
CASSHTGTSVYNEQFF
>TRBD1|TRBV29-1|-|TRBJ2-5
TGCAGCGTAGGACAGGGGGCCCAAGAGACCCAGTACTTC
CSVGQGAQETQYF
>TRBD1|TRBV4-1|-|TRBJ2-5
TGCGCCAGCAGCCAAGGACAGGGGGCTAGAGAGACCCAGTACTTC
CASSQGQGARETQYF
>-|TRBV4-3|few|TRBJ2-5
TGCGCCAGCAGCCACGACCTCGGGGGAGGCCAAGAGACCCAGTACTTC
CASSHDLGGGQETQYF
>-|TRBV5-6|few|TRBJ2-7
TGTGCCAGCAGCTCTTCCGGACGCGGGGTAGGGGAGCAGTACTTC
CASSSSGRGVGEQYF
>-|TRBV5-4|-|TRBJ1-2
TGTGCCAGCAGGAGGCAGGGAGGAAACTATGGCTACACCTTC
CASRRQGGNYGYTF
>TRBD1|TRBV27|-|TRBJ1-2
TGTGCCAGCAGTTTAACAGGGGGAGGTGGCTACACCTTC
CASSLTGGGGYTF
>TRBD1|TRBV5-1|-|TRBJ1-4
TGCGCCAGCAGCCGCGGTGCGACAGGGGGGGAAAAACTGTTTTTT
CASSRGATGGEKLFF
>TRBD1|TRBV19|-|TRBJ1-1
TGTGCCAGTAGCCTGACAGGGGGATTCACTGAAGCTTTCTTT
CASSLTGGFTEAFF
>-|TRBV28|once|TRBJ1-2
TGTGCCAGCGCCCCGGGGGGCTCTATCTATGGCTACACCTTC
CASAPGGSIYGYTF
>-|TRBV24-1|-|TRBJ1-2
TGTGCCACCAGTGATTTGGGCCAAAATGGCTACACCTTC
CATSDLGQNGYTF
>-|TRBV2|-|TRBJ2-5
TGTGCCAGCAGACACAGGATCAACCCCCGGGAGACCCAGTACTTC
CASRHRINPRETQYF
>TRBD1|TRBV2|few|TRBJ1-6
TGTGCCAGCAGCCCCGGGACAGGAACTTCACCCCTCCACTTT
CASSPGTGTSPLHF
>TRBD1|TRBV7-2|-|TRBJ2-1
TGTGCCAGCAGCTTAACAGGGGGCTCCTACAATGAGCAGTTCTTC
CASSLTGGSYNEQFF
>TRBD2|TRBV7-9|-|TRBJ2-2
TGTGCCAGCTCCCCCGGGGGGGCTTATGGCGGGGAGCTGTTTTTT
CASSPGGAYGGELFF
>-|TRBV4-1|many|TRBJ2-2
TGCGCCAGCAGCCCGACCGGGACCGGGGAGCTGTTTTTT
CASSPTGTGELFF
>-|TRBV27|-|TRBJ2-7
TGTGCCAGCAGGTTATATCGGGGGAACAACTACGAGCAGTACTTC
CASRLYRGNNYEQYF
>TRBD2|TRBV5-1|-|TRBJ2-3
TGCGCCAGCAGCTTGGCGCGGGGGGATACTAGCACAGATACGCAGTATTTT
CASSLARGDTSTDTQYF
>TRBD1|TRBV4-3|-|TRBJ2-7
TGCGCCAGCAGCCAAGGACAGGGGGTGGCCGAAGAGCAGTACTTC
CASSQGQGVAEEQYF
>TRBD2|TRBV6-5|-|TRBJ2-3
TGTGCCAGCAGTTACGATGGGCGGGGGGGCCCAGATACGCAGTATTTT
CASSYDGRGGPDTQYF
>-|TRBV6-4|-|TRBJ1-6
TGTGCCAGCAGTGACGTATACGGGTCTGATTCACCCCTCCACTTT
CASSDVYGSDSPLHF
>-|TRBV29-1|-|TRBJ2-7
TGCAGCGTTGAAGTCGTCGGGGACACATTCTACTCCTACGAGCAGTACTTC
CSVEVVGDTFYSYEQYF
>-|TRBV7-2|-|TRBJ2-1
TGTGCCAGCAGCCCGGGGGGCACCCTCTACTACAATGAGCAGTTCTTC
CASSPGGTLYYNEQFF
>-|TRBV5-6|-|TRBJ2-2
TGTGCCAGCAGTTCGACCGGGACACCTAGCACCGGGGAGCTGTTTTTT
CASSSTGTPSTGELFF
>-|TRBV11-3|-|TRBJ2-3
TGTGCCAGCAGCTTAGGCGCTAGCACGGATACGCAGTATTTT
CASSLGASTDTQYF
>-|TRBV28|-|TRBJ1-1
TGTGCCAGCAGGATTTTACAGGGGAACACTGAAGCTTTCTTT
CASRILQGNTEAFF
>-|TRBV5-4|-|TRBJ1-4
TGTGCCGCCCGATCGGAGAACCCTAATGAAAAACTGTTTTTT
CAARSENPNEKLFF
>-|TRBV4-1|-|TRBJ1-3
TGCGCCAGCAGCCAAGAAGCGGGAGGAAACACCATATATTTT
CASSQEAGGNTIYF
>-|TRBV30|-|TRBJ1-2
TGTGCCTGCCGGCGAGTCTCGGGGAACTATGGCTACACCTTC
CACRRVSGNYGYTF
>-|TRBV29-1|-|TRBJ1-1
TGCAGCGTTGGGACAGTTAACACTGAAGCTTTCTTT
CSVGTVNTEAFF
>-|TRBV29-1|-|TRBJ1-2
TGCAGCGTTGCTAGGGAGAATGCCTATGGCTACACCTTC
CSVARENAYGYTF
>TRBD1|TRBV5-1|-|TRBJ1-2
TGCGCCAGCACTGACAGGGGGACCTATGGCTACACCTTC
CASTDRGTYGYTF
>-|TRBV9|-|TRBJ2-7
TGTGCCAGCAGCGTAAGGGGCGTGGACGAGCAGTACTTC
CASSVRGVDEQYF
>TRBD2|TRBV6-5|-|TRBJ2-7
TGTGCCAGCAGCTCCGGGACTAGAGAGCAGTACTTC
CASSSGTREQYF
>-|TRBV11-2|-|TRBJ1-3
TGTGCCAGCAGCCCCCTGACAGGAAACTCTGGAAACACCATATATTTT
CASSPLTGNSGNTIYF